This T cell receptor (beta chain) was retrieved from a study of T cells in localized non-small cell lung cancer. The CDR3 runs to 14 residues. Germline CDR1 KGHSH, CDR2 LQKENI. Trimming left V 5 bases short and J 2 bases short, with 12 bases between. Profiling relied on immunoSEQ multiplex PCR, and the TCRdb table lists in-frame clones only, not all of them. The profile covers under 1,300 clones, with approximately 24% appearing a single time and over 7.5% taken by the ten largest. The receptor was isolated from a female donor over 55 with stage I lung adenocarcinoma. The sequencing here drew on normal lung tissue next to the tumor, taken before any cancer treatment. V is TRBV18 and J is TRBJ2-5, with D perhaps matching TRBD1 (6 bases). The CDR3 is CASSNLRGQETQYF. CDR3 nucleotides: TGTGCCAGCTCAAACCTCAGGGGACAAGAGACCCAGTACTTC. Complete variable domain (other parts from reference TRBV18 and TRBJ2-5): NAGVMQNPRHLVRRRGQEARLRCSPMKGHSHVYWYRQLPEEGLKFMVYLQKENIIDESGMPKERFSAEFPKEGPSILRIQQVVRGDSAAYFCASSNLRGQETQYFGPGTRLLVL.